The rows below give T cell receptor beta chains drawn from one sample of a study of technical replicates of blood from a few donors. Repertoires were generated with immunoSEQ multiplex PCR, while TCRdb's copy carries only in-frame clones and drops some. The sample has approximately 87,000 clones, roughly 94% seen once; the top ten hold 0.2% to 0.3%. Sequenced: T cells isolated from PBMCs. These TCRs come from a human donor in good health. The CDR3 runs from the conserved cysteine through the conserved F or W. Fields, in order: J gene, D gene, V gene, clone size, CDR3 protein, CDR3 DNA. A D gene is named only where the DNA matches it firmly. Expanded clones get a size class; other rows say once, few or many, or leave the size out.

j_call: TRBJ1-1; d_call: NA; v_call: TRBV7-9; clone_size: NA; cdr3_aa: CASSLDSRATEAFF; cdr3_nt: TGTGCCAGCAGCTTAGACTCCAGGGCCACTGAAGCTTTCTTT
j_call: TRBJ2-5; d_call: TRBD1; v_call: TRBV5-1; clone_size: once; cdr3_aa: CASSLGQGARETQYF; cdr3_nt: TGCGCCAGCAGCTTGGGACAGGGGGCTCGAGAGACCCAGTACTTC
j_call: TRBJ1-1; d_call: NA; v_call: TRBV7-8; clone_size: NA; cdr3_aa: CASSHRGRDEAFF; cdr3_nt: TGTGCCAGCAGCCATCGCGGGAGGGATGAAGCTTTCTTT
j_call: TRBJ1-1; d_call: NA; v_call: TRBV7-9; clone_size: once; cdr3_aa: CASSTRGVTEAFF; cdr3_nt: TGTGCCAGCAGCACCCGTGGAGTGACTGAAGCTTTCTTT
j_call: TRBJ2-7; d_call: TRBD2; v_call: TRBV27; clone_size: NA; cdr3_aa: CASSLGTSGNEQYF; cdr3_nt: TGTGCCAGCAGTCTCGGGACTAGCGGCAACGAGCAGTACTTC
j_call: TRBJ2-7; d_call: TRBD1; v_call: TRBV29-1; clone_size: NA; cdr3_aa: CSVEKGDRGYEQYF; cdr3_nt: TGCAGCGTTGAAAAAGGGGACAGGGGTTACGAGCAGTACTTC
j_call: TRBJ2-7; d_call: NA; v_call: TRBV6-6; clone_size: NA; cdr3_aa: CASSPVTASYEQCF; cdr3_nt: TGTGCCAGCAGCCCAGTCACAGCTTCCTACGAGCAGTGCTTC
j_call: TRBJ2-7; d_call: NA; v_call: TRBV11-3; clone_size: NA; cdr3_aa: CASSPDSYEQYF; cdr3_nt: TGTGCCAGCAGCCCCGACAGCTACGAGCAGTACTTC
j_call: TRBJ2-3; d_call: NA; v_call: TRBV27; clone_size: few; cdr3_aa: CASSKLTATSTDTQYF; cdr3_nt: TGTGCCAGCAGTAAATTGACAGCTACTAGCACAGATACGCAGTATTTT
j_call: TRBJ1-6; d_call: NA; v_call: TRBV18; clone_size: few; cdr3_aa: CASSPGEGRGSYNSPLHF; cdr3_nt: TGTGCCAGCTCACCGGGCGAGGGACGGGGGTCCTATAATTCACCCCTCCACTTT
j_call: TRBJ2-7; d_call: TRBD1; v_call: TRBV10-3; clone_size: once; cdr3_aa: CAISGGQGYEQYF; cdr3_nt: TGTGCCATCAGTGGGGGACAGGGCTACGAGCAGTACTTC
j_call: TRBJ2-1; d_call: NA; v_call: TRBV11-3; clone_size: NA; cdr3_aa: CASSLRLATTYNEQFF; cdr3_nt: TGTGCCAGCAGCTTGCGGCTAGCCACGACCTACAATGAGCAGTTCTTC
j_call: TRBJ2-5; d_call: NA; v_call: TRBV5-1; clone_size: NA; cdr3_aa: CASSTLGAQKETQYF; cdr3_nt: TGCGCCAGCAGCACACTTGGGGCGCAGAAAGAGACCCAGTACTTC
j_call: TRBJ2-1; d_call: NA; v_call: TRBV7-6; clone_size: NA; cdr3_aa: CASSLAASLNEQFF; cdr3_nt: TGTGCCAGCAGCTTAGCGGCTAGCCTCAATGAGCAGTTCTTC
j_call: TRBJ2-7; d_call: TRBD2; v_call: TRBV29-1; clone_size: NA; cdr3_aa: CSVAGTSAKSLYEQYF; cdr3_nt: TGCAGCGTTGCTGGGACTAGCGCTAAATCCCTCTACGAGCAGTACTTC
j_call: TRBJ1-3; d_call: NA; v_call: TRBV7-8; clone_size: NA; cdr3_aa: CASSHRVISGNTIYF; cdr3_nt: TGTGCCAGCAGCCACAGGGTCATCTCTGGAAACACCATATATTTT
j_call: TRBJ1-1; d_call: NA; v_call: TRBV18; clone_size: NA; cdr3_aa: CASSPKTGGSLNTEAFF; cdr3_nt: TGTGCCAGCTCACCCAAGACGGGGGGTTCCTTGAACACTGAAGCTTTCTTT
j_call: TRBJ2-5; d_call: TRBD2; v_call: TRBV5-1; clone_size: few; cdr3_aa: CASSTGLAQETQYF; cdr3_nt: TGCGCCAGCAGCACCGGACTAGCGCAAGAGACCCAGTACTTC
j_call: TRBJ1-1; d_call: NA; v_call: TRBV21-1; clone_size: NA; cdr3_aa: CASTLPTVIGQGASEAFF; cdr3_nt: TGTGCCAGCACCCTACCAACCGTGATTGGACAGGGGGCATCTGAAGCTTTCTTT
j_call: TRBJ2-2; d_call: TRBD2; v_call: TRBV5-1; clone_size: NA; cdr3_aa: CASSLDLAAGELFF; cdr3_nt: TGCGCCAGCAGCTTGGACCTAGCGGCCGGGGAGCTGTTTTTT
j_call: TRBJ1-2; d_call: TRBD1; v_call: TRBV2; clone_size: NA; cdr3_aa: CASFGQGPMGYTF; cdr3_nt: TGTGCCAGCTTTGGACAGGGTCCTATGGGCTACACCTTC
j_call: TRBJ2-1; d_call: TRBD2; v_call: TRBV4-1; clone_size: NA; cdr3_aa: CASSRERDSYNEQFF; cdr3_nt: TGCGCCAGCAGCCGGGAGCGGGACTCCTACAATGAGCAGTTCTTC
j_call: TRBJ2-1; d_call: NA; v_call: TRBV9; clone_size: NA; cdr3_aa: CASRAGLPNEQFF; cdr3_nt: TGTGCCAGCAGGGCAGGACTTCCGAATGAGCAGTTCTTC
j_call: TRBJ2-7; d_call: TRBD2; v_call: TRBV9; clone_size: NA; cdr3_aa: CASSSEALAVSYEQYF; cdr3_nt: TGTGCCAGCAGCTCTGAAGCCCTAGCGGTAAGCTACGAGCAGTACTTC
j_call: TRBJ2-5; d_call: TRBD1; v_call: TRBV29-1; clone_size: NA; cdr3_aa: CSAQGSAETQYF; cdr3_nt: TGCAGCGCACAGGGGTCAGCGGAGACCCAGTACTTC
j_call: TRBJ2-3; d_call: TRBD1; v_call: TRBV10-1; clone_size: NA; cdr3_aa: CASSLGQGTDTQYF; cdr3_nt: TGCGCCAGCAGCCTTGGACAGGGCACAGATACGCAGTATTTT
j_call: TRBJ1-3; d_call: NA; v_call: TRBV4-1; clone_size: NA; cdr3_aa: CASSQIGLQDRSSGNTIYF; cdr3_nt: TGCGCCAGCAGCCAAATAGGCCTACAGGATAGGAGCTCTGGAAACACCATATATTTT
j_call: TRBJ1-5; d_call: TRBD1; v_call: TRBV19; clone_size: NA; cdr3_aa: CASSIGGQGARQPQHF; cdr3_nt: TGTGCCAGTAGTATAGGCGGACAGGGGGCACGTCAGCCCCAGCATTTT
j_call: TRBJ1-1; d_call: NA; v_call: TRBV27; clone_size: NA; cdr3_aa: CASSRTPLEAFF; cdr3_nt: TGTGCCAGCAGCAGGACACCCCTAGAGGCTTTCTTT
j_call: TRBJ2-2; d_call: TRBD1; v_call: TRBV11-2; clone_size: NA; cdr3_aa: CASSLDRGVGELFF; cdr3_nt: TGTGCCAGCAGCCTGGACAGGGGGGTCGGGGAGCTGTTTTTT
j_call: TRBJ2-7; d_call: NA; v_call: TRBV11-3; clone_size: NA; cdr3_aa: CASSLVVYEQYF; cdr3_nt: TGTGCCAGCAGCTTAGTCGTCTACGAGCAGTACTTC
j_call: TRBJ1-2; d_call: NA; v_call: TRBV5-4; clone_size: once; cdr3_aa: CASSPQGSRAYGYTF; cdr3_nt: TGTGCCAGCAGCCCTCAGGGGTCTAGGGCCTATGGCTACACCTTC
j_call: TRBJ2-5; d_call: TRBD1; v_call: TRBV25-1; clone_size: few; cdr3_aa: CASSPGQGWSETQYF; cdr3_nt: TGTGCCAGCAGTCCGGGACAGGGATGGTCAGAGACCCAGTACTTC
j_call: TRBJ1-3; d_call: NA; v_call: TRBV15; clone_size: NA; cdr3_aa: CATSRASGSGNTIYF; cdr3_nt: TGTGCCACCAGCAGAGCTTCAGGCTCTGGAAACACCATATATTTT
j_call: TRBJ1-5; d_call: TRBD1; v_call: TRBV2; clone_size: once; cdr3_aa: CASSEQAGGGQPQHF; cdr3_nt: TGTGCCAGCAGTGAACAGGCAGGGGGTGGTCAGCCCCAGCATTTT
j_call: TRBJ2-3; d_call: NA; v_call: TRBV28; clone_size: NA; cdr3_aa: CASSSSGTDTQYF; cdr3_nt: TGTGCCAGCAGTTCTAGCGGCACAGATACGCAGTATTTT
j_call: TRBJ2-5; d_call: NA; v_call: TRBV28; clone_size: NA; cdr3_aa: CASSSRQETQYF; cdr3_nt: TGTGCCAGCAGTTCCCGCCAAGAGACCCAGTACTTC
j_call: TRBJ2-1; d_call: NA; v_call: TRBV19; clone_size: NA; cdr3_aa: CASSHIANYNEQFF; cdr3_nt: TGTGCCAGTAGCCACATAGCGAATTACAATGAGCAGTTCTTC
j_call: TRBJ2-7; d_call: NA; v_call: TRBV28; clone_size: NA; cdr3_aa: CASRPGQGFSYEQYF; cdr3_nt: TGTGCCAGCAGACCCGGGCAGGGGTTTTCCTACGAGCAGTACTTC
j_call: TRBJ1-1; d_call: NA; v_call: TRBV6-5; clone_size: NA; cdr3_aa: CASSSGESTEAFF; cdr3_nt: TGTGCCAGCAGTTCAGGGGAGAGCACTGAAGCTTTCTTT
j_call: TRBJ2-3; d_call: NA; v_call: TRBV6-4; clone_size: NA; cdr3_aa: CASSDSAGSTDTQYF; cdr3_nt: TGTGCCAGCAGTGACTCTGCGGGTTCCACAGATACGCAGTATTTT
j_call: TRBJ2-2; d_call: TRBD2; v_call: TRBV28; clone_size: NA; cdr3_aa: CASSLGRREVNTGELFF; cdr3_nt: TGTGCCAGCAGTTTAGGGCGGCGGGAGGTGAACACCGGGGAGCTGTTTTTT
j_call: TRBJ1-4; d_call: NA; v_call: TRBV7-2; clone_size: NA; cdr3_aa: CASSLPPYRSGGEKLFF; cdr3_nt: TGTGCCAGCAGCTTACCCCCCTACAGATCAGGAGGTGAAAAACTGTTTTTT
j_call: TRBJ1-6; d_call: NA; v_call: TRBV5-4; clone_size: NA; cdr3_aa: CASSLTVTVAYNSPLHF; cdr3_nt: TGTGCCAGCAGCTTGACCGTTACGGTCGCTTATAATTCACCCCTCCACTTT
j_call: TRBJ2-2; d_call: NA; v_call: TRBV27; clone_size: NA; cdr3_aa: CASSFGQDYRTGELFF; cdr3_nt: TGTGCCAGCAGTTTTGGGCAGGACTATAGAACCGGGGAGCTGTTTTTT
j_call: TRBJ2-1; d_call: NA; v_call: TRBV11-3; clone_size: once; cdr3_aa: CASSLDRVGGPSSYNEQFF; cdr3_nt: TGTGCCAGCAGCTTAGATCGGGTCGGGGGGCCGAGCTCCTACAATGAGCAGTTCTTC
j_call: TRBJ2-1; d_call: TRBD2; v_call: TRBV2; clone_size: NA; cdr3_aa: CASEAGANYNEQFF; cdr3_nt: TGTGCCAGCGAAGCGGGAGCAAACTACAATGAGCAGTTCTTC
j_call: TRBJ1-1; d_call: NA; v_call: TRBV29-1; clone_size: NA; cdr3_aa: CSVDGGVVWGNTEAFF; cdr3_nt: TGCAGCGTTGATGGGGGGGTGGTGTGGGGGAACACTGAAGCTTTCTTT
j_call: TRBJ2-5; d_call: TRBD2; v_call: TRBV5-1; clone_size: once; cdr3_aa: CASSGGGQETQYF; cdr3_nt: TGCGCCAGCAGCGGGGGGGGACAAGAGACCCAGTACTTC
j_call: TRBJ2-6; d_call: NA; v_call: TRBV7-8; clone_size: NA; cdr3_aa: CASSLGGAGANVLTF; cdr3_nt: TGTGCCAGCAGCTTAGGGGGGGCTGGGGCCAACGTCCTGACTTTC
j_call: TRBJ1-2; d_call: NA; v_call: TRBV28; clone_size: once; cdr3_aa: CASSLGPGLYGYTF; cdr3_nt: TGTGCCAGCAGCCTCGGGCCGGGACTCTATGGCTACACCTTC
j_call: TRBJ2-1; d_call: TRBD2; v_call: TRBV15; clone_size: NA; cdr3_aa: CATSRAGTSGGNEQFF; cdr3_nt: TGTGCCACCAGCAGAGCCGGGACTAGCGGGGGAAATGAGCAGTTCTTC
j_call: TRBJ2-7; d_call: NA; v_call: TRBV5-6; clone_size: few; cdr3_aa: CASSPTGSYEQYF; cdr3_nt: TGTGCCAGCAGCCCGACAGGTAGCTACGAGCAGTACTTC
j_call: TRBJ2-1; d_call: TRBD2; v_call: TRBV4-1; clone_size: NA; cdr3_aa: CASSRTPGLADNEQFF; cdr3_nt: TGCGCCAGCAGCCGAACCCCGGGACTAGCGGACAATGAGCAGTTCTTC
j_call: TRBJ1-2; d_call: NA; v_call: TRBV6-5; clone_size: NA; cdr3_aa: CASSYFGSGVNYGYTF; cdr3_nt: TGTGCCAGCAGTTACTTTGGTTCGGGGGTTAACTATGGCTACACCTTC
j_call: TRBJ2-5; d_call: TRBD1; v_call: TRBV5-1; clone_size: NA; cdr3_aa: CASSLATGPDYQETQYF; cdr3_nt: TGCGCCAGCAGCTTGGCGACAGGGCCAGACTACCAAGAGACCCAGTACTTC
j_call: TRBJ1-1; d_call: TRBD1; v_call: TRBV7-3; clone_size: NA; cdr3_aa: CASSRGDRAREAFF; cdr3_nt: TGTGCCAGCAGCCGAGGGGACAGGGCGCGAGAAGCTTTCTTT
j_call: TRBJ1-1; d_call: TRBD1; v_call: TRBV10-3; clone_size: NA; cdr3_aa: CAISARTGMNTEAFF; cdr3_nt: TGTGCCATCAGTGCGCGGACAGGGATGAACACTGAAGCTTTCTTT
j_call: TRBJ1-2; d_call: TRBD1; v_call: TRBV7-9; clone_size: NA; cdr3_aa: CASSLGVPGTGHGYTF; cdr3_nt: TGTGCCAGCAGCTTAGGGGTACCCGGGACAGGGCATGGCTACACCTTC
j_call: TRBJ1-1; d_call: NA; v_call: TRBV18; clone_size: NA; cdr3_aa: CASSPGSARDTEAFF; cdr3_nt: TGTGCCAGCTCCCCGGGGAGCGCGCGAGACACTGAAGCTTTCTTT